The rows below give T cell receptor beta chains drawn from one sample of a study of molecular identifiers for immune sequencing clone quantification. Each CDR3 protein gets one entry after TCRdb re-called the PCR reads with MiXCR. The table has approximately 54,000 distinct CDR3 sequences, about 23% seen once. The sequenced sample was naive CD8+ T cells from blood, with Jurkat cell RNA spiked in. The receptors were gathered from a human donor in good health. Some libraries in this study had Jurkat cell RNA spiked in. Both conserved end residues are part of each CDR3. Fields, in order: clone size, D gene, V gene, J gene, CDR3 DNA, CDR3 protein. D genes are given only for firm matches. Expanded clones get a size class; other rows say once, few or many, or leave the size out.

clone_size: NA; d_call: TRBD1; v_call: TRBV4-3; j_call: TRBJ1-5; cdr3_nt: TGCGCCAGCAGCCAAGATCTGAGGGGGCCCAATCAGCCCCGGCATTTT; cdr3_aa: CASSQDLRGPNQPRHF
clone_size: many; d_call: TRBD2; v_call: TRBV7-9; j_call: TRBJ2-3; cdr3_nt: TGTGCCAGCAGCTCAGGACTAGCGGGATGGGGTACGCAGTATTTT; cdr3_aa: CASSSGLAGWGTQYF
clone_size: NA; d_call: NA; v_call: TRBV30; j_call: TRBJ1-5; cdr3_nt: TGTGCCTGGAGTCGATTAACGGGCCGGGGTCAGCCCCAGCATTTT; cdr3_aa: CAWSRLTGRGQPQHF
clone_size: many; d_call: NA; v_call: TRBV5-6; j_call: TRBJ2-1; cdr3_nt: TGTGCCAGCAGCAGCCGGGACGGCTCCTACAATGAGCAGTTCTTC; cdr3_aa: CASSSRDGSYNEQFF
clone_size: many; d_call: TRBD1; v_call: TRBV29-1; j_call: TRBJ1-3; cdr3_nt: TGCAGCGTTCCGGGACAGAATGGAAACACCATATATTTT; cdr3_aa: CSVPGQNGNTIYF
clone_size: few; d_call: NA; v_call: TRBV7-9; j_call: TRBJ2-7; cdr3_nt: TGTGCCAGCAGCTCACCAAACAGATACGAGCAGTACTTC; cdr3_aa: CASSSPNRYEQYF
clone_size: many; d_call: TRBD1; v_call: TRBV30; j_call: TRBJ2-5; cdr3_nt: TGTGCCTGGAGTGTCCTATCCCCTACGGGACAGGTTGATGAGACCCAGTACTTC; cdr3_aa: CAWSVLSPTGQVDETQYF
clone_size: NA; d_call: NA; v_call: TRBV6-2/TRBV6-3; j_call: TRBJ1-5; cdr3_nt: TGTGCCAGCAGGTTTCGGACTTACTATAGCAATCAGCCCCAGCATTTT; cdr3_aa: CASRFRTYYSNQPQHF
clone_size: many; d_call: TRBD1; v_call: TRBV4-1; j_call: TRBJ2-3; cdr3_nt: TGCGCCAGCAGCCAAACAGGGGGCAGAACAGATACGCAGTATTTT; cdr3_aa: CASSQTGGRTDTQYF
clone_size: many; d_call: NA; v_call: TRBV4-2; j_call: TRBJ2-7; cdr3_nt: TGTGCCAGCAGCCAAGACGATACTAGCCGTTGGGAGCAGTACTTC; cdr3_aa: CASSQDDTSRWEQYF
clone_size: few; d_call: NA; v_call: TRBV7-6; j_call: TRBJ1-4; cdr3_nt: TGTGCCAGCAGTCTTGGTAGAGCTAATGAAAAACTGTTTTTT; cdr3_aa: CASSLGRANEKLFF
clone_size: many; d_call: NA; v_call: TRBV12-3/TRBV12-4; j_call: TRBJ1-4; cdr3_nt: TGTGCCAGCAGTCTCACGGACCCCCGAAAACTGTTTTTT; cdr3_aa: CASSLTDPRKLFF
clone_size: many; d_call: NA; v_call: TRBV7-9; j_call: TRBJ1-3; cdr3_nt: TGTGCCAGCACCTCAGGGTCCGGAAACACCATATATTTT; cdr3_aa: CASTSGSGNTIYF
clone_size: NA; d_call: TRBD1; v_call: TRBV12-5; j_call: TRBJ2-7; cdr3_nt: TGTGCTAGTGGTCGCGACAGGGGCTACGAGCAGTACTTC; cdr3_aa: CASGRDRGYEQYF
clone_size: many; d_call: TRBD2; v_call: TRBV6-5; j_call: TRBJ2-5; cdr3_nt: TGTGCCAGCAGTTACGGTTTGTCTAGCGGGATGGAGACCCAGTACTTC; cdr3_aa: CASSYGLSSGMETQYF
clone_size: many; d_call: NA; v_call: TRBV29-1; j_call: TRBJ2-1; cdr3_nt: TGCAGCGTCCCGGACAGCGGACTATACAATGAGCAGTTCTTC; cdr3_aa: CSVPDSGLYNEQFF
clone_size: many; d_call: TRBD1; v_call: TRBV10-2; j_call: TRBJ1-1; cdr3_nt: TGCGCCAGCATTGACAGGGCCCCTGAAGCTTTCTTT; cdr3_aa: CASIDRAPEAFF
clone_size: many; d_call: TRBD2; v_call: TRBV4-3; j_call: TRBJ2-3; cdr3_nt: TGCGCCAGCAGCCAGGCAACCGGACTAGCGGGGACAGATACGCAGTATTTT; cdr3_aa: CASSQATGLAGTDTQYF